Listed here are 6 T cell receptor beta chains from one sample, sequenced in a study of glioma-infiltrating T cells. The iRepertoire nested amplicon-rescue multiplex PCR amplified TCR alpha and beta CDR3s from RNA. TCRdb ran MiXCR on the multiplex PCR reads and lists one entry per CDR3 protein. This table has 84,000 or so distinct CDR3 sequences, about 25% appearing once. Sequencing used glioma tissue, nonneoplastic brain tissue, or PBMCs (not recorded which). Receptors were obtained from a human donor with low-grade glioma or glioblastoma, undergoing nonglioma brain surgery, or in good health (not recorded which).

This clonotype has at least ten counts. V is TRBV2 and J is TRBJ1-3; D gene uncertain. V shed 0 bases and J shed 0 bases, with 9 bases lying between them. The CDR3 length is 16 residues. In germline, CDR1 is SNHLY, CDR2 FYNNEI. CDR3 nucleotide sequence: TGTGCCAGCAGTGAAGCAGCAGGCTTCTCTGGAAACACCATATATTTT. This encodes CASSEAAGFSGNTIYF.

V is TRBV11-2 and J is TRBJ2-3; D is perhaps TRBD2 (5 bases). Germline CDR1 SGHAT, CDR2 FQNNGV. Trimming pared 3 bases from V and 2 bases from J, leaving 12 bases between. The CDR3 is 15 residues long. The CDR3 nucleotides read TGTGCCAGCAGCTTGTCGAGCGGATTCACAGATACGCAGTATTTT. This encodes CASSLSSGFTDTQYF.

This clonotype was seen ten or more times. This chain links TRBV7-7 with TRBJ1-6; D may be TRBD1 (5 bases). Per the germline V gene, CDR1 is SSHAT and CDR2 is FNYEAQ (reference sequence). V shed 5 bases and J shed 6 bases, with 11 bases lying between them. The CDR3 totals 14 residues. Here the CDR3 reads CASSAGTPNSPLHF. CDR3 sequence (DNA): TGTGCCAGCAGCGCCGGGACTCCTAATTCACCCCTCCACTTT. Variable domain in full (rest from reference TRBV7-7 and TRBJ1-6): GAGVSQSPRYKVTKRGQDVTLRCDPISSHATLYWYQQALGQGPEFLTYFNYEAQPDKSGLPSDRFSAERPEGSISTLTIQRTEQRDSAMYRCASSAGTPNSPLHFGNGTRLTVT.

Ten or more counts support this clonotype. The chain links TRBV10-1 to TRBJ1-1, with 10 bases fitting TRBD1. The CDR3 runs 16 residues. Germline lookup yields CDR1 WNHNN and CDR2 SYGVQD (reference sequence). The ends lost 2 bases at V and 2 bases at J; junction bases unmatched: 5. In DNA form, the CDR3 reads TGCGCCAGCAGTGAGACCGGACAGGGGGGAAACACTGAAGCTTTCTTT. It is translated as CASSETGQGGNTEAFF.

This clonotype was seen at least ten times. The genes are TRBV25-1 and TRBJ2-3, with 7 bases identical to TRBD1. Germline assignment: CDR1 MGHDK and CDR2 SYGVNS. CDR3 length: 15 residues. V was clipped by 0 bases and J by 4 bases; unmatched bases: 4. CDR3 nucleotide sequence: TGTGCCAGCAGTGAATACGGGACAGCAGCAGATACGCAGTATTTT. Translated: CASSEYGTAADTQYF.

This clonotype appeared once. This chain uses TRBV7-2 with TRBJ2-5; the D gene is possibly TRBD1 (5 bases). The CDR3 loop spans 15 amino acids. Germline CDR1 and CDR2: SGHTA and FQGNSA. Trimming shortened V by 2 bases and J by 4 bases, and 14 bases separated the two germline ends. CDR3 sequence reads: CASSLRTAGSETQYF. The CDR3, as DNA: TGTGCCAGCAGCTTAAGAACGGCAGGGTCAGAGACCCAGTACTTC.